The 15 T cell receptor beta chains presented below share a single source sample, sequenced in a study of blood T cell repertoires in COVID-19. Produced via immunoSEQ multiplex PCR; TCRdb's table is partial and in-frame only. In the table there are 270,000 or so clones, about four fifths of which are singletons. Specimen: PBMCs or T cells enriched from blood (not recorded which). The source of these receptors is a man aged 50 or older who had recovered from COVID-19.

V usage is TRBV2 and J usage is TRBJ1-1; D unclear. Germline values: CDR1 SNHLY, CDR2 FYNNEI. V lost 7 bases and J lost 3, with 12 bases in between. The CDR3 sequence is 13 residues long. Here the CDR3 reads CASTSSGYTEAFF. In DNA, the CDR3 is TGTGCCAGCACCTCGAGCGGTTACACTGAAGCTTTCTTT.

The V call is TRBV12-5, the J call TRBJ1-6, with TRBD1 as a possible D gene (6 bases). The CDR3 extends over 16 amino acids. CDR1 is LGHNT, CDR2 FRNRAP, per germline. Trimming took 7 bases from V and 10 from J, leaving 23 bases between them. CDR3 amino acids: CASARRGGAFQSPLHF. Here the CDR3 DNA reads TGTGCTAGTGCCCGTAGGGGGGGGGCATTTCAATCACCCCTCCACTTT.

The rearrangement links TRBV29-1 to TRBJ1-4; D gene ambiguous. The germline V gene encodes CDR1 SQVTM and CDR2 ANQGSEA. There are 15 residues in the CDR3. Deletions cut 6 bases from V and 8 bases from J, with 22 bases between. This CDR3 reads CSVTVPVGVREKLFF. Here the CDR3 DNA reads TGCAGCGTCACAGTACCGGTCGGGGTAAGGGAAAAACTGTTTTTT.

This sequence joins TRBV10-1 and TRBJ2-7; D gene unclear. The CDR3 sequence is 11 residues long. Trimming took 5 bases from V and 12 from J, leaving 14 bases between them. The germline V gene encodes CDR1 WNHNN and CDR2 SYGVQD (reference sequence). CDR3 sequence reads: CASSSSGLWYF. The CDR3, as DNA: TGCGCCAGCAGTTCTAGTGGCCTCTGGTACTTC.

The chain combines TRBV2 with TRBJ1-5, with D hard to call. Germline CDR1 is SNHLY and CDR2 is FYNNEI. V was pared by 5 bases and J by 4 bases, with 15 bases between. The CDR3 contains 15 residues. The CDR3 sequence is CASSPPYLENQPQHF. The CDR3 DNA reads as TGTGCCAGCAGTCCGCCTTATCTGGAGAATCAGCCCCAGCATTTT.

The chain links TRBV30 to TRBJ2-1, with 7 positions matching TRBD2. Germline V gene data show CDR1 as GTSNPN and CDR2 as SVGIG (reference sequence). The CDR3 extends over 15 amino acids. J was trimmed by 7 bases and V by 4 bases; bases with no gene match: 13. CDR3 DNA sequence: TGTGCCTGGACCCTAGAGGGCCTCGGGGGGAATGAGCAGTTCTTC. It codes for CAWTLEGLGGNEQFF.

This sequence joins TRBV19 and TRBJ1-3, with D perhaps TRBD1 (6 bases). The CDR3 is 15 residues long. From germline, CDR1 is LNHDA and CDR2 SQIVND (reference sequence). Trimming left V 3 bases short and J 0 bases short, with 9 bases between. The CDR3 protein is CASSIGTTSGNTIYF. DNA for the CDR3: TGTGCCAGTAGTATTGGGACAACCTCTGGAAACACCATATATTTT.

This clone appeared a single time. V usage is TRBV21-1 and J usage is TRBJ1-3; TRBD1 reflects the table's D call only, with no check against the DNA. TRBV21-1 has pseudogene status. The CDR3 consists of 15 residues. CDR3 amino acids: CASSKGRGIGNTIYF. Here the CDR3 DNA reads TGTGCCAGCAGCAAAGGTAGGGGAATTGGAAACACCATATATTTT.

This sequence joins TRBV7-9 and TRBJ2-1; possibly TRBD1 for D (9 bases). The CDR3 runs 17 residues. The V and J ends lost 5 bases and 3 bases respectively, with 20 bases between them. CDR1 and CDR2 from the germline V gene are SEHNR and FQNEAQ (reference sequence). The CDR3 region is CASSPGGDRVNYNEQFF. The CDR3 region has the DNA TGTGCCAGCAGCCCGGGGGGGGACAGGGTAAACTACAATGAGCAGTTCTTC.

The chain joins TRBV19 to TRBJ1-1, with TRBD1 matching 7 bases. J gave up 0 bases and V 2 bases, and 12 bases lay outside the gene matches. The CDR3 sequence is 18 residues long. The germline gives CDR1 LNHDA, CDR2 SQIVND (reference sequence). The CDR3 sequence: CASSITTGNTRMNTEAFF. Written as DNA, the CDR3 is TGTGCCAGTAGTATAACGACAGGGAACACGCGAATGAACACTGAAGCTTTCTTT.

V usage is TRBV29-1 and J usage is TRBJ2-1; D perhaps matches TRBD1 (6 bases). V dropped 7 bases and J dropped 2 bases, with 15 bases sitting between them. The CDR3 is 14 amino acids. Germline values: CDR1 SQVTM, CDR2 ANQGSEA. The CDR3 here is CSAPAGQTYNEQFF. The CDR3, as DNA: TGCAGCGCCCCTGCTGGACAGACCTACAATGAGCAGTTCTTC.

The CDR3 DNA is TGTGCCACCAGTGACCCCGGGACTAGCGGGAGGGCCGATGAGCAGTTCTTC. Translated, it gives CATSDPGTSGRADEQFF. The chain links TRBV24-1 to TRBJ2-1, with 16 bases aligning to TRBD2. Germline V gene lookup returns CDR1 KGHDR and CDR2 SFDVKD. The CDR3 is made up of 17 amino acids. Trimming removed 4 bases from V and 8 bases from J; junction bases left unmatched: 7.

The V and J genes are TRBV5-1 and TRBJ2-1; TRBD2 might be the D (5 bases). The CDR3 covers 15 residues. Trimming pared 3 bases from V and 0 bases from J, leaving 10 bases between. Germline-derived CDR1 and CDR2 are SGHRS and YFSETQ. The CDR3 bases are TGCGCCAGCAGCTCCGAGCGGAGCTCCTACAATGAGCAGTTCTTC. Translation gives CASSSERSSYNEQFF.

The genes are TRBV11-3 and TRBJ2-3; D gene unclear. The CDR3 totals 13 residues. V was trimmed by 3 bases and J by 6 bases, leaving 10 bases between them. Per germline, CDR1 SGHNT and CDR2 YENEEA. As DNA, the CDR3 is TGTGCCAGCAGCTTCACCGAAAGCGATACGCAGTATTTT. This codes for CASSFTESDTQYF.

For the CDR3, the DNA is TGTGCCAGCAGCTTAAGTCTAAACTACGAGCAGTACTTC. Protein product: CASSLSLNYEQYF. The rearrangement joins TRBV7-3 to TRBJ2-7; the D is unclear. This CDR3 spans 13 amino acids. CDR1 and CDR2 from the germline V gene are SGHTA and FQGTGA. Trimming shortened V by 1 base and J by 3 bases, and 7 bases separated the two germline ends.